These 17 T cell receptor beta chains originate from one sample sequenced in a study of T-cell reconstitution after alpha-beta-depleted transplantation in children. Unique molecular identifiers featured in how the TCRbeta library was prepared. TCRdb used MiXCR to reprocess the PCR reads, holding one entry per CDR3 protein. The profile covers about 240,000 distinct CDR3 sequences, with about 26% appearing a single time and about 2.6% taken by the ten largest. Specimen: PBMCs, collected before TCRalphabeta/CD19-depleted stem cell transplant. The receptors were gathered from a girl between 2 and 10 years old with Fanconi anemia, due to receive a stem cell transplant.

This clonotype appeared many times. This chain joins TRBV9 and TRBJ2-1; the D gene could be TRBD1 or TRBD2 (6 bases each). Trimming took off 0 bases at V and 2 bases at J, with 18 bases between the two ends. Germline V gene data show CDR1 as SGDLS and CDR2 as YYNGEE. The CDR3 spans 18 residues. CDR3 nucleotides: TGTGCCAGCAGCGTAGACCCTTCCGGGGGCGGGACCTACAATGAGCAGTTCTTC. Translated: CASSVDPSGGGTYNEQFF.

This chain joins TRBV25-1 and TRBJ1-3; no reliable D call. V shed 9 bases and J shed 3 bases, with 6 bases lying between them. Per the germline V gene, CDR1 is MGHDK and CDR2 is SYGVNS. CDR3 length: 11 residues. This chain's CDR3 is CASRFGNTIYF. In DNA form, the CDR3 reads TGTGCCAGTAGATTTGGAAACACCATATATTTT.

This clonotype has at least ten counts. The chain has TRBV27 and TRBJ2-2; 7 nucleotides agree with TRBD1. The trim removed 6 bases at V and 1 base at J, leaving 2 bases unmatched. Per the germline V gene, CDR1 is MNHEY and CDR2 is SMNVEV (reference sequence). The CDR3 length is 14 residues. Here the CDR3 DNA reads TGTGCCAGCAGATGGACAGGGAACACCGGGGAGCTGTTTTTT. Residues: CASRWTGNTGELFF.

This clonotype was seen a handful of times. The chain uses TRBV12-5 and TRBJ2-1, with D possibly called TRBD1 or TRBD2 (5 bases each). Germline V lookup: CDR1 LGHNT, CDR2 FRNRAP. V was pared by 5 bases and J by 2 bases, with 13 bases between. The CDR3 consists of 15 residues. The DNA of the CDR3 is TGTGCTAGTGGTCTTCCGGGACGGGCCTACAATGAGCAGTTCTTC. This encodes CASGLPGRAYNEQFF. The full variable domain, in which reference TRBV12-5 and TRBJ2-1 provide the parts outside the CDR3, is DARVTQTPRHKVTEMGQEVTMRCQPILGHNTVFWYRQTMMQGLELLAYFRNRAPLDDSGMPKDRFSAEMPDATLATLKIQPSEPRDSAVYFCASGLPGRAYNEQFFGPGTRLTVL.

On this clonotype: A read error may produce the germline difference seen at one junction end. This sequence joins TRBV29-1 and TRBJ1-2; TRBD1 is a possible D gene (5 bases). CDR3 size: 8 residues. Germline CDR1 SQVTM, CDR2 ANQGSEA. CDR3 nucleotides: TGCAGCAATGGGGACCCGTACTTC. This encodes CSNGDPYF. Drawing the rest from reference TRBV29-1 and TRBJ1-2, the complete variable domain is SAVISQKPSRDICQRGTSLTIQCQVDSQVTMMFWYRQQPGQSLTLIATANQGSEATYESGFVIDKFPISRPNLTFSTLTVSNMSPEDSSIYLCSNGDPYFGSGTRLTVV.

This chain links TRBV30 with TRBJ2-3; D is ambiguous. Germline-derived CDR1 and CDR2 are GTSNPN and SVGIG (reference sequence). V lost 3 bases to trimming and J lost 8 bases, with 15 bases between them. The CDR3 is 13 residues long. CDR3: CAWRREGVPTQYF. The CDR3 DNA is TGTGCCTGGAGGCGAGAAGGCGTCCCTACGCAGTATTTT.

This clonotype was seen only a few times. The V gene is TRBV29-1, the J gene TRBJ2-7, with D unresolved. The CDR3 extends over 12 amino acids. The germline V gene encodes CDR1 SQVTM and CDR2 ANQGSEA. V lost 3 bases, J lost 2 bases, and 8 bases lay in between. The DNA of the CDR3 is TGCAGCGTTGAGGTCAGGACCTACGAGCAGTACTTC. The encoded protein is CSVEVRTYEQYF.

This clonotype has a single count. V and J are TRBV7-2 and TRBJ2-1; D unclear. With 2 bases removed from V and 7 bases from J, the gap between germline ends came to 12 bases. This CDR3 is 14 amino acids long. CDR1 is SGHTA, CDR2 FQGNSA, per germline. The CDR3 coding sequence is TGTGCCAGCAGCTTAAGGCAAGCGCCGAATGAGCAGTTCTTC. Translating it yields CASSLRQAPNEQFF.

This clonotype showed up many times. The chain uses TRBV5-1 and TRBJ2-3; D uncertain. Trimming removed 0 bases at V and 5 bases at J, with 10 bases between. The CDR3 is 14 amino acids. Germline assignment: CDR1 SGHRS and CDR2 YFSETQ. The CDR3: CASSLGTPIDTQYF. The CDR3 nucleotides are TGCGCCAGCAGCTTGGGAACCCCGATAGATACGCAGTATTTT.

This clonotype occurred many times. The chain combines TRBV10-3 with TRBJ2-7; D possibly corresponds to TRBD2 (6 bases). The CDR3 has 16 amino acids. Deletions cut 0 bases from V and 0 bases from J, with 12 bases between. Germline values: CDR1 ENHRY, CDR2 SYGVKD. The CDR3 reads CAISESTIAASYEQYF. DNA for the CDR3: TGTGCCATCAGTGAGTCCACGATAGCGGCCTCCTACGAGCAGTACTTC.

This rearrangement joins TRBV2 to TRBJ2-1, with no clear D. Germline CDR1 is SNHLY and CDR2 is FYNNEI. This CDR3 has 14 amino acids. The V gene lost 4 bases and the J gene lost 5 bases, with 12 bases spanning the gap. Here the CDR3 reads CASSVYNHNNEQFF. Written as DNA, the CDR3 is TGTGCCAGCAGTGTATATAACCACAACAATGAGCAGTTCTTC.

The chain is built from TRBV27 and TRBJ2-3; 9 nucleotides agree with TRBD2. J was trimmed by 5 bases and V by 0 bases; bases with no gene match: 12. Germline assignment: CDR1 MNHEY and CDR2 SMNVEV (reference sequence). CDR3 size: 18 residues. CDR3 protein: CASSLSSGSGDPGDTQYF. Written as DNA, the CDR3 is TGTGCCAGCAGTTTATCTAGCGGGAGTGGAGACCCCGGAGATACGCAGTATTTT.

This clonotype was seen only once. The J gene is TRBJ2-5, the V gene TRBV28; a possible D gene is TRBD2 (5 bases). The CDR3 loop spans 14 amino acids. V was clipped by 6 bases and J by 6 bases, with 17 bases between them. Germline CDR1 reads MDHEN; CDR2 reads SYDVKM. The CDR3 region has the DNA TGTGCCAGCAGAGGACTGACGGTGTTGCAGACCCAGTACTTC. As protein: CASRGLTVLQTQYF. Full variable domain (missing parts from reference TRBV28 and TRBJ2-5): DVKVTQSSRYLVKRTGEKVFLECVQDMDHENMFWYRQDPGLGLRLIYFSYDVKMKEKGDIPEGYSVSREKKERFSLILESASTNQTSMYLCASRGLTVLQTQYFGPGTRLLVL.

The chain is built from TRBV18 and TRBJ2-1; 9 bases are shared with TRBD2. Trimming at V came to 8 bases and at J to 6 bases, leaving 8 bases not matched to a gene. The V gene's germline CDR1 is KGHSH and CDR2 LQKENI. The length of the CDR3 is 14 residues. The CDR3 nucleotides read TGTGCCAGCCTCACGTCACTAGCGGGCAATGAGCAGTTCTTC. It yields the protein CASLTSLAGNEQFF.

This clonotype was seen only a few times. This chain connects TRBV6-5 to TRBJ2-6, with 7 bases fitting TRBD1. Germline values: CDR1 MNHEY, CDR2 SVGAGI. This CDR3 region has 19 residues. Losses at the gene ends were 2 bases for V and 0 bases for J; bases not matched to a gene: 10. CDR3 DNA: TGTGCCAGCAGTTACCGACGACAGGGCAGGTCCTCTGGGGCCAACGTCCTGACTTTC. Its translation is CASSYRRQGRSSGANVLTF.

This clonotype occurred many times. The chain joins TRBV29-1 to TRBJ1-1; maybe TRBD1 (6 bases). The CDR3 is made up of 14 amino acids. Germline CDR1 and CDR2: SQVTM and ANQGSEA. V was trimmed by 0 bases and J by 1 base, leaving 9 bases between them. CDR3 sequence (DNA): TGCAGCGTTGAAGAAGGGACAACGAACACTGAAGCTTTCTTT. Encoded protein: CSVEEGTTNTEAFF.

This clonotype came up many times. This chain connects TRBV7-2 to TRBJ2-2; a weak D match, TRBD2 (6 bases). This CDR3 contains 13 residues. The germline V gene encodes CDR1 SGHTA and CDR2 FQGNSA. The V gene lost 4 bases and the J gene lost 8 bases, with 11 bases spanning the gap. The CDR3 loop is CASSWTIKGELFF. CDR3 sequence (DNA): TGTGCCAGCAGCTGGACTATTAAGGGGGAGCTGTTTTTT.